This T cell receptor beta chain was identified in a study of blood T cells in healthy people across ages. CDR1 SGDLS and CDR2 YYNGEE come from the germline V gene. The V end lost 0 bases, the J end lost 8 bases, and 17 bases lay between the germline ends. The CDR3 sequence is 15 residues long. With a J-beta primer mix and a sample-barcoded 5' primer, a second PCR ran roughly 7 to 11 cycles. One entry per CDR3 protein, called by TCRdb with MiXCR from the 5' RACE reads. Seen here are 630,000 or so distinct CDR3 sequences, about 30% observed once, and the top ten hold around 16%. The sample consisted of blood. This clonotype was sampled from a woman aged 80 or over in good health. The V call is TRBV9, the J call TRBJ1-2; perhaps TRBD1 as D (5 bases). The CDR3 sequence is CASSVASQGGKGYTF. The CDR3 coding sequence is TGTGCCAGCAGCGTAGCCAGCCAGGGTGGGAAGGGCTACACCTTC.